This T cell receptor beta chain was sequenced for a study of vaccination and CD4 T cells after COVID-19. The treatment here: roughly 10-day PBMC culture with coronavirus spike peptide pools or control peptides (ViraFEST assay). Notes on this clonotype: Its target is unknown.

The V gene lost 0 bases and the J gene lost 4 bases, with 10 bases spanning the gap. CDR1 GTSNPN and CDR2 SVGIG come from the germline V gene (reference sequence). The CDR3 is 13 residues long. Sequenced with the Oncomine TCR Beta short-read assay was DNA taken from cultured CD4+ T cells. TCRdb reprocessed the PCR reads with MiXCR, giving one entry per CDR3 protein. The data contain under 30,000 distinct CDR3 sequences, about 46% of them singletons. The TCR originated in a human donor who had recovered from COVID-19. The chain carries TRBV30 and TRBJ2-7; D is uncertain. The sample taken for sequencing was CD4+ T cells from blood, cultured in vitro. DNA for the CDR3: TGTGCCTGGAGTGTAAGGGTAGGGTACGAGCAGTACTTC. Translating it yields CAWSVRVGYEQYF.